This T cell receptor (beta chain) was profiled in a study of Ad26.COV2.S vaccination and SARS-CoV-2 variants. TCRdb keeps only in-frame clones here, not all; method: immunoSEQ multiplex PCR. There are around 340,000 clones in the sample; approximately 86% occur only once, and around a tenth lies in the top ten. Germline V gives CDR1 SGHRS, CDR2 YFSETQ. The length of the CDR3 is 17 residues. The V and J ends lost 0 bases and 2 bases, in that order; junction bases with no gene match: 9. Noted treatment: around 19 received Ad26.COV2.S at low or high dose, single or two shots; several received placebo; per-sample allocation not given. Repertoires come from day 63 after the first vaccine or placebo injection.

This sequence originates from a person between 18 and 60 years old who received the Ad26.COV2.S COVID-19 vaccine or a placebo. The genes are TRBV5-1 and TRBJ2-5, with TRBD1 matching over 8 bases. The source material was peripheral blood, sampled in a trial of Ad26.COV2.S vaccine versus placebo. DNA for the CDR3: TGCGCCAGCAGCTTGGCCTCGACAGGGGCCCTACAAGAGACCCAGTACTTC. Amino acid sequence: CASSLASTGALQETQYF.